This T cell receptor (beta chain) was documented in a study of T cell responses to AZD1222 COVID-19 vaccine. Broader study findings: Across spike, vaccine-associated CD4 TCRs were found, dominant at 160-218 and 743-854. Seropositive at baseline were only six AZD1222 recipients. Unmutated variant regions are reportedly targeted by nearly half of spike-specific TCRs. White British donors predominated, females outnumbered males, and clonal diversity was possibly underestimated.

About this clone: Its specificity is unknown.

TCRdb's copy holds only in-frame clones and misses some; the assay was immunoSEQ multiplex PCR. The sample holds 150,000 to 180,000 clones, 70% to 90% seen once. Germline-derived CDR1 and CDR2 are MNHEY and SMNVEV (reference sequence). Between the trimmed V and J ends, which lost 1 base and 3 bases, there was a span of 6 bases. CDR3 size: 13 residues. The TCR comes from an adult who had recovered from COVID-19. The sample was peripheral blood, taken after recovery from COVID-19. The chain uses TRBV27 and TRBJ1-1; D is undetermined. The CDR3: CASSLYGDTEAFF. CDR3 in DNA: TGTGCCAGCAGTTTATACGGAGACACTGAAGCTTTCTTT.